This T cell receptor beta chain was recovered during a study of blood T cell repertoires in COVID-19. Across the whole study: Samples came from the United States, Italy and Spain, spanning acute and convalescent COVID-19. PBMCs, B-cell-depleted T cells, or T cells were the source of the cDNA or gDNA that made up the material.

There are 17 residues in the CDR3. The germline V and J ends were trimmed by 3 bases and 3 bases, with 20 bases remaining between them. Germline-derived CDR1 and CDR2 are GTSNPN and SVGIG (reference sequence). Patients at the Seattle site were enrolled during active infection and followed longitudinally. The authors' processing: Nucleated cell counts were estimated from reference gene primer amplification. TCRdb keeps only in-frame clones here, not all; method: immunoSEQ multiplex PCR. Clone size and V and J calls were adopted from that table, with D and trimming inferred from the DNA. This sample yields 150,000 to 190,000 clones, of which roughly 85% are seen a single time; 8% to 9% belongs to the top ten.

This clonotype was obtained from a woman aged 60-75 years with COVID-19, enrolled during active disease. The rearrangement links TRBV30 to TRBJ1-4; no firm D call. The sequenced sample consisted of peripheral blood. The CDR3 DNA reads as TGTGCCTGGAGGTCCTCGGGGTCGAACAGACCTAATGAAAAACTGTTTTTT. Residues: CAWRSSGSNRPNEKLFF.